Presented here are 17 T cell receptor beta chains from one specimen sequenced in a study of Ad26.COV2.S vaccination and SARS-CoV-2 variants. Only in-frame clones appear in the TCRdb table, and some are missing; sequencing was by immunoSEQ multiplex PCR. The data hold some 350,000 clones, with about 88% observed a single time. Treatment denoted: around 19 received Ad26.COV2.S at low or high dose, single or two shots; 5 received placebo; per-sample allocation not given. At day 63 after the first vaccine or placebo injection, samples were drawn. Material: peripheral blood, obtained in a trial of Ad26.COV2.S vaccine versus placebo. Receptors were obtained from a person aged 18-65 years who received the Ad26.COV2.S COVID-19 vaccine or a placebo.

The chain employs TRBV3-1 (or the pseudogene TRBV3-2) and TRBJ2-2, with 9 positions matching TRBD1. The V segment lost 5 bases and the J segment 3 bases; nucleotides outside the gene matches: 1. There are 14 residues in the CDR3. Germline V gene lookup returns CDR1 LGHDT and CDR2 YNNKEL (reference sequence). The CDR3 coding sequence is TGTGCCAGCAGCGGGACAGGGTACACCGGGGAGCTGTTTTTT. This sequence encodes CASSGTGYTGELFF.

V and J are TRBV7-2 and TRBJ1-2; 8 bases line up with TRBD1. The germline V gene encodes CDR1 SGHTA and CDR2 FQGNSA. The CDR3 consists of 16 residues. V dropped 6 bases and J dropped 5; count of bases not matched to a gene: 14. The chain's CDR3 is CASSRRDRPGSYGYTF. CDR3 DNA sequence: TGTGCCAGCAGTCGTCGGGACAGGCCCGGATCATATGGCTACACCTTC.

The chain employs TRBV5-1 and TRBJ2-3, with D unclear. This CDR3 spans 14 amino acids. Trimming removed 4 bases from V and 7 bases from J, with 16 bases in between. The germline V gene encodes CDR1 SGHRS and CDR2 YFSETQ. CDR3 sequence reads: CASSLTVPLNTQYF. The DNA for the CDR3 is TGCGCCAGCAGCCTCACTGTTCCCCTAAATACGCAGTATTTT.

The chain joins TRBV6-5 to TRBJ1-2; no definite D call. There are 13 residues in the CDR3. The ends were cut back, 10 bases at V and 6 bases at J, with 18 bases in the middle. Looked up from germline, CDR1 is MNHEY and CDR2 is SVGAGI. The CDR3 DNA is TGTGCCACCACTAACTCCCGGGAGAATGGCTACACCTTC. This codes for CATTNSRENGYTF.

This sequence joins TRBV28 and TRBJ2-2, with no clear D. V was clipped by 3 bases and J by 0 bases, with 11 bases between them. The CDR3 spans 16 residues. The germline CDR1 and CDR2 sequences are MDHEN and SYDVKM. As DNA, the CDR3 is TGTGCCAGCAGTTTTCGAGGAACCGCGAACACCGGGGAGCTGTTTTTT. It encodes CASSFRGTANTGELFF.

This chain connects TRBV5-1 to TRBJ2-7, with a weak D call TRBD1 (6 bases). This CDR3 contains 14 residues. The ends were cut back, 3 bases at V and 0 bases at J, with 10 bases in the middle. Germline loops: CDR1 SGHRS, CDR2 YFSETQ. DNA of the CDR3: TGCGCCAGCAGCTCAGGACAGCCCTCCTACGAGCAGTACTTC. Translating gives CASSSGQPSYEQYF.

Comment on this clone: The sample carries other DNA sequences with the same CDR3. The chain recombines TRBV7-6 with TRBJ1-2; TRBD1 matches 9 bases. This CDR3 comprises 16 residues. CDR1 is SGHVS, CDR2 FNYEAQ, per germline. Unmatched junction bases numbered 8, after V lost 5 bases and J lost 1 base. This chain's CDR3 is CASSDPGTGNNYGYTF. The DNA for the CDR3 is TGTGCCAGCAGCGATCCCGGGACAGGGAATAACTATGGCTACACCTTC.

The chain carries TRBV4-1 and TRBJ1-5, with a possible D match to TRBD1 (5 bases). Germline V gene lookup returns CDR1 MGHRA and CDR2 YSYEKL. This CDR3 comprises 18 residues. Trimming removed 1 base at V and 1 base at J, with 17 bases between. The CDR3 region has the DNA TGCGCCAGCAGCCAAGGTCGACAGTTAAGTTACAGCAATCAGCCCCAGCATTTT. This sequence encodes CASSQGRQLSYSNQPQHF.

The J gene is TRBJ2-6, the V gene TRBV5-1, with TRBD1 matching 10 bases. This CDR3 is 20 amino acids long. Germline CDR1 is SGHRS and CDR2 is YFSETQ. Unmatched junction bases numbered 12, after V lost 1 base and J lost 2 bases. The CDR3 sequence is CASSLTATGTGVPGANVLTF. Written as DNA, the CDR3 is TGCGCCAGCAGCTTGACGGCCACCGGGACAGGGGTTCCTGGGGCCAACGTCCTGACTTTC.

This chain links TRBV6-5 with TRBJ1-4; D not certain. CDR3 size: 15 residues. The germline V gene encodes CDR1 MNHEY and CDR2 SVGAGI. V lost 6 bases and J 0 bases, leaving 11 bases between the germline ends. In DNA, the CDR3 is TGTGCCAGCAGCCCAGTGGTAGCAACTAATGAAAAACTGTTTTTT. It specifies CASSPVVATNEKLFF.

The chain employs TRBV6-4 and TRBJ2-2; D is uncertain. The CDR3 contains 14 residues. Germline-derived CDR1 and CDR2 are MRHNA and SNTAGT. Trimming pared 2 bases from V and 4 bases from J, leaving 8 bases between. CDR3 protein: CASSDSDGTGELFF. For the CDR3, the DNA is TGTGCCAGCAGTGACAGCGACGGCACCGGGGAGCTGTTTTTT.

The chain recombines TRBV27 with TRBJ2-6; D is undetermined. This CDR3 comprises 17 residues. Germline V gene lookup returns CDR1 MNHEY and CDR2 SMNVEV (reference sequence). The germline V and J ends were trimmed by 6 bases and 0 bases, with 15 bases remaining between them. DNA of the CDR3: TGTGCCAGCAGGAGAGGCCTAATGGACTCTGGGGCCAACGTCCTGACTTTC. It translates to CASRRGLMDSGANVLTF.

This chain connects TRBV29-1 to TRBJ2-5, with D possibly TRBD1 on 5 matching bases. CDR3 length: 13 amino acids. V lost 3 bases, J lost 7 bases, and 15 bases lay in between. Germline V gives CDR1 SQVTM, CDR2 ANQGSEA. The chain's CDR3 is CSVDQGSWGTQYF. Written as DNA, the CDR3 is TGCAGCGTTGATCAGGGATCGTGGGGGACCCAGTACTTC.

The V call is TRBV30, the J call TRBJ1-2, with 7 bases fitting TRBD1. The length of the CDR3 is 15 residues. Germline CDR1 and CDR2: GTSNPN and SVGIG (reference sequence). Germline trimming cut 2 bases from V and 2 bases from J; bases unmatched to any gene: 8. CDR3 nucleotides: TGTGCCTGGAGTTTGGATGGAGGGGGCAACTATGGCTACACCTTC. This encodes CAWSLDGGGNYGYTF.

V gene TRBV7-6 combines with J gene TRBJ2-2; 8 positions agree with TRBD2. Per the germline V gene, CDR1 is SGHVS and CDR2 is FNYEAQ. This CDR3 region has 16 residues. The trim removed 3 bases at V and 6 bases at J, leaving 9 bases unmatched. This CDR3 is CASSFRAGEFAGELFF. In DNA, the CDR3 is TGTGCCAGCAGCTTCCGAGCGGGGGAATTTGCCGGGGAGCTGTTTTTT.

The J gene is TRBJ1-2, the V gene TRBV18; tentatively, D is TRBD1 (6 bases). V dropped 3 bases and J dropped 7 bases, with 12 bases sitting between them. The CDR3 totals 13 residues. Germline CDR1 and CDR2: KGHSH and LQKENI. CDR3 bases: TGTGCCAGCTCACCTCTACAGGGAACTGGCTACACCTTC. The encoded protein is CASSPLQGTGYTF.

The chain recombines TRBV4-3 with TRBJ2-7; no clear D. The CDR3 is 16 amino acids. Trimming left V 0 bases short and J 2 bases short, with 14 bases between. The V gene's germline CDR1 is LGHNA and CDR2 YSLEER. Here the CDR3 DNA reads TGCGCCAGCAGCCAAGATCACCCGGCAGAAGCCTACGAGCAGTACTTC. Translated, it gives CASSQDHPAEAYEQYF.